These 17 T cell receptor beta chains originate from one sample sequenced in a study of T cell responses to AZD1222 COVID-19 vaccine. TCRdb's table, derived via immunoSEQ multiplex PCR, lists solely in-frame clones and lacks some. Of fewer than 130,000 clones in the sample, about 94% are singletons; the top ten hold 2.5% to 3%. The input for sequencing was peripheral blood, taken 28 days after the second AZD1222 dose. These receptors were obtained from an adult who received the AZD1222 COVID-19 vaccine.

V and J are TRBV13 and TRBJ1-1, with a weak D call TRBD1 (5 bases). Trimming shortened V by 0 bases and J by 7 bases, and 12 bases separated the two germline ends. The CDR3 has 14 amino acids. Germline V CDR1 and CDR2: PRHDT, FYEKMQ (reference sequence). The CDR3 nucleotides read TGTGCCAGCAGCTTAGGCCGTGGGGCAGTTGAAGCTTTCTTT. Translation gives CASSLGRGAVEAFF.

The V gene is TRBV11-2, the J gene TRBJ1-2; 7 bases fit TRBD1. The CDR3 is 13 residues long. The V gene end was trimmed by 5 bases and the J gene end by 8 bases; junction bases not matched to a gene: 8. Looked up from germline, CDR1 is SGHAT and CDR2 is FQNNGV. CDR3 sequence reads: CASSKDRVGGYTF. In nucleotides, the CDR3 is TGTGCCAGCAGCAAAGACAGGGTCGGGGGCTACACCTTC.

This chain connects TRBV29-1 to TRBJ1-4, with no clear D. V lost 5 bases and J 5 bases, leaving 6 bases between the germline ends. The CDR3 extends over 11 amino acids. From germline, CDR1 is SQVTM and CDR2 ANQGSEA. The CDR3 region is CSVRQNEKLFF. CDR3 nucleotide sequence: TGCAGCGTTCGGCAAAATGAAAAACTGTTTTTT.

J is TRBJ1-1 and V is TRBV10-1; D not certain. Germline CDR1 is WNHNN and CDR2 is SYGVQD (reference sequence). The CDR3 loop spans 12 amino acids. Trimming shortened V by 3 bases and J by 2 bases, and 4 bases separated the two germline ends. CDR3 DNA: TGCGCCAGCAGTGAATTAAACACTGAAGCTTTCTTT. It is translated as CASSELNTEAFF.

The V and J genes are TRBV2 and TRBJ1-2, with 8 bases lining up with TRBD1. Germline values: CDR1 SNHLY, CDR2 FYNNEI. The length of the CDR3 is 12 residues. V lost 7 bases to trimming and J lost 4 bases; unmatched junction nucleotides: 2. The CDR3 region has the DNA TGTGCCAGCATGGACAGGGTCTATGGCTACACCTTC. It is translated as CASMDRVYGYTF.

The rearrangement joins TRBV27 to TRBJ2-3, with 12 bases that match TRBD2. The ends lost 6 bases at V and 5 bases at J; junction bases unmatched: 12. The CDR3 consists of 17 residues. Germline CDR1 reads MNHEY; CDR2 reads SMNVEV (reference sequence). The CDR3 region is CASRPNLAGGPGDTQYF. The DNA of the CDR3 is TGTGCCAGCAGGCCTAACCTAGCGGGGGGGCCGGGAGATACGCAGTATTTT.

The V gene is TRBV6-5, the J gene TRBJ2-7; 7 bases agree with TRBD2. V gave up 7 bases and J gave up 5 bases; unmatched junction bases: 14. The germline gives CDR1 MNHEY, CDR2 SVGAGI. The CDR3 is made up of 15 amino acids. The CDR3: CASTQRAGASNEQYF. The CDR3 nucleotides read TGTGCCAGCACTCAAAGGGCGGGAGCATCTAACGAGCAGTACTTC.

With regard to this clone: The sample carries other DNA sequences with the same CDR3. The CDR3 is CASSISVNTEAFF. The CDR3 nucleotides are TGTGCCAGTAGTATTTCGGTGAACACTGAAGCTTTCTTT. This chain joins TRBV19 and TRBJ1-1; D unclear. Trimming removed 3 bases from V and 0 bases from J, with 5 bases in between. The CDR3 is 13 amino acids. Germline V gene data show CDR1 as LNHDA and CDR2 as SQIVND (reference sequence).

V is TRBV2 and J is TRBJ1-3; 9 bases match TRBD1. The CDR3 spans 16 residues. The germline gives CDR1 SNHLY, CDR2 FYNNEI. The V segment lost 2 bases and the J segment 5 bases; nucleotides outside the gene matches: 7. The CDR3 sequence: CASSETRDRVRNTIYF. The CDR3 DNA follows: TGTGCCAGCAGTGAAACTCGGGACAGGGTTAGAAACACCATATATTTT.

The chain is built from TRBV7-7 and TRBJ2-2; TRBD1 matches 9 bases. Germline-derived CDR1 and CDR2 are SSHAT and FNYEAQ (reference sequence). This CDR3 spans 15 amino acids. V dropped 2 bases and J dropped 7; count of bases not matched to a gene: 5. CDR3 in amino acids: CASSLIQGADGELFF. The CDR3 DNA reads TGTGCCAGCAGCTTAATACAGGGGGCCGACGGGGAGCTGTTTTTT. Variable domain in full (rest from reference TRBV7-7 and TRBJ2-2): GAGVSQSPRYKVTKRGQDVTLRCDPISSHATLYWYQQALGQGPEFLTYFNYEAQPDKSGLPSDRFSAERPEGSISTLTIQRTEQRDSAMYRCASSLIQGADGELFFGEGSRLTVL.

The chain is built from TRBV4-2 and TRBJ2-5, with 10 bases lining up with TRBD2. CDR1 is LGHNA and CDR2 is YNFKEQ in the germline V gene. With 4 bases clipped from V and 2 bases from J, the junction kept 7 bases outside the gene matches. The CDR3 is 16 amino acids. The CDR3: CASSPSSSGGQETQYF. The CDR3 DNA follows: TGTGCCAGCAGCCCGAGCTCTAGCGGGGGACAAGAGACCCAGTACTTC.

V and J are TRBV2 and TRBJ2-7; the D is unclear. CDR1 and CDR2 (germline): SNHLY, FYNNEI. The ends were cut back, 4 bases at V and 0 bases at J, with 19 bases in the middle. The CDR3 sequence is 17 residues long. The CDR3 reads CASSGGPGWALSYEQYF. The CDR3 region has the DNA TGTGCCAGCAGTGGGGGTCCAGGATGGGCACTCTCCTACGAGCAGTACTTC.

The gene calls are TRBV2 and TRBJ1-1, with 8 bases fitting TRBD1. V was pared by 3 bases and J by 0 bases, with 3 bases of the junction left unmatched. This CDR3 has 15 residues. Germline CDR1 reads SNHLY; CDR2 reads FYNNEI. CDR3 residues: CASSETGQVNTEAFF. The CDR3 bases are TGTGCCAGCAGTGAGACGGGACAGGTGAACACTGAAGCTTTCTTT.

The chain recombines TRBV12-3 or TRBV12-4 with TRBJ1-1; D ambiguous. The CDR3 length is 13 residues. The V end was cut by 5 bases, the J end by 3 bases, with 10 bases between. CDR3 sequence: CASSPMIHTEAFF. The CDR3 nucleotides are TGTGCCAGCAGTCCTATGATCCACACTGAAGCTTTCTTT.

The CDR3, as DNA: TGTGCCAGCAGCTTAAGGGAGGAAAATTCACCCCTCCACTTT. Translating it yields CASSLREENSPLHF. J is TRBJ1-6 and V is TRBV11-2; no clear D. CDR3 length: 14 residues. Looked up from germline, CDR1 is SGHAT and CDR2 is FQNNGV. V was shortened by 2 bases and J by 7 bases, with 9 bases between the two germline ends.

The rearrangement links TRBV7-6 to TRBJ1-2, with D maybe TRBD1 (5 bases). The CDR3 is 12 residues long. The germline V and J ends were trimmed by 5 bases and 7 bases, with 11 bases remaining between them. CDR1 and CDR2 from the germline V gene are SGHVS and FNYEAQ. The CDR3 spells CASSPRRGGYTF. Written as DNA, the CDR3 is TGTGCCAGCAGCCCTAGGAGGGGTGGCTACACCTTC.

This clone was detected once. In DNA form, the CDR3 reads TGTGCCAGCAGCCAAGATCTCCTAACTCAAGAGACCCAGTACTTC. This gives the protein CASSQDLLTQETQYF. V usage is TRBV4-2 and J usage is TRBJ2-5, with D hard to call. Trimming shortened V by 0 bases and J by 2 bases, and 10 bases separated the two germline ends. Germline CDR1 LGHNA, CDR2 YNFKEQ. The CDR3 totals 15 residues.